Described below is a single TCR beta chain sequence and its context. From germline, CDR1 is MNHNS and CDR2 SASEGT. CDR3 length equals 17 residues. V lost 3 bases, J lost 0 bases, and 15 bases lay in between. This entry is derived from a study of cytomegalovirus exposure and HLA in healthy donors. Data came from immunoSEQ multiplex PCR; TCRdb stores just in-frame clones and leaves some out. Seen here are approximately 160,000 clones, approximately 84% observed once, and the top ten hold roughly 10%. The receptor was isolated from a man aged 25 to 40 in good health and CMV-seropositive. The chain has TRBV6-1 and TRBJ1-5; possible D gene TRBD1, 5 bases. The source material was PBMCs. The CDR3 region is CASSDPGGSPSNQPQHF. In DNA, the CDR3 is TGTGCCAGCAGTGATCCGGGGGGGTCTCCTAGCAATCAGCCCCAGCATTTT.